The sequence of this T cell receptor (beta chain) was determined in a study of cytomegalovirus exposure and HLA in healthy donors. Study details: For the approximately 390 genotyped donors, 81% fell within the Caucasian-associated ancestry cluster.

The primer mix had 60 Vbeta and 13 Jbeta primers. Generated by immunoSEQ multiplex PCR, the TCRdb table keeps only in-frame clones and is missing some. The repertoire has fewer than 250,000 clones, 82% of them found once; the top ten carry around 6%. Per the germline V gene, CDR1 is SGHRS and CDR2 is YFSETQ. The ends were cut back, 0 bases at V and 6 bases at J, with 9 bases in the middle. This CDR3 comprises 14 residues. With respect to this clone: Its antigen is undetermined.

Notes on the study in general: Later on, analysis showed that most CMV-associated TCR beta chains appeared to be HLA-restricted. TCR beta sequences reportedly predicted the HLA-A and HLA-B alleles of most subjects accurately. Available immune exposure information covered CMV serostatus only.

Material: PBMCs. The receptor comes from a man aged 35 to 55 in good health and CMV-seropositive. V gene TRBV5-1 combines with J gene TRBJ2-2; D not certain. CDR3 region: CASSLAGIAGELFF. Here the CDR3 DNA reads TGCGCCAGCAGCTTGGCGGGTATTGCCGGGGAGCTGTTTTTT.